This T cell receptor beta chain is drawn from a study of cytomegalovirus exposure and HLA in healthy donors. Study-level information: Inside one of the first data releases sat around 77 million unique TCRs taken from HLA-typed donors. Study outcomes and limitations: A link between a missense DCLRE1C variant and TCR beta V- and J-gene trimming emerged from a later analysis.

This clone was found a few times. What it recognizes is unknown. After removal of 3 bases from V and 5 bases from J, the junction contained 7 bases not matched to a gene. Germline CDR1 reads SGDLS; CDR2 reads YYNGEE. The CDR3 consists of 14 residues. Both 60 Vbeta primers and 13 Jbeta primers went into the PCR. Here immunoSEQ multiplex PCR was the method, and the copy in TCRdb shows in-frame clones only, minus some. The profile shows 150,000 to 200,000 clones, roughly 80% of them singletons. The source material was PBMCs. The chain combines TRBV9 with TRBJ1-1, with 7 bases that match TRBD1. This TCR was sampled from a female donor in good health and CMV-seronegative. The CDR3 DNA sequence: TGTGCCAGCAGCGCTGTACAGGGGCGAACTGAAGCTTTCTTT. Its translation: CASSAVQGRTEAFF.